These T cell receptor beta chains were read from a single sample in a study of persistence of HIV-infected CD4 T cells. Their antigens remain unidentified. The method was immunoSEQ multiplex PCR; TCRdb's version includes in-frame clones alone and lacks a portion of them. The sample consists of about 36,000 clones, under 90% of them appearing once. The sample was cultured CD4+ T cells from PBMCs, taken from a patient who received antiretroviral therapy. Every receptor here comes from an adult with HIV. The donor label of this sample is uncertain. Both conserved end residues are part of each CDR3. Fields, in order: J gene, D gene, V gene, clone size, CDR3 DNA, CDR3 protein. The D gene is left open where the match is weak. Some rows have no size entry. The others give once, few or many, or a class for an expanded clone.

>TRBJ2-2|TRBD2|TRBV3-1/TRBV3-2|.
TGTGCCAGCAGCCACCTAGCGGGGGGGCCCTCCGGGGAGCTGTTTTTT
CASSHLAGGPSGELFF
>TRBJ1-5|.|TRBV12-3/TRBV12-4|.
TGTGCCAGCAGACCCGAGGGGCAACCCCAGCATTTT
CASRPEGQPQHF
>TRBJ2-2|TRBD1|TRBV19|.
TGTGCCAGTAGCTACTTTACAGGGGGATCCACCGGAGAGCTGTTTTTT
CASSYFTGGSTGELFF
>TRBJ1-5|.|TRBV2|.
TGTGCCAGCAGTGAAGAAAATCGACACCGGAGCAATCAGCCCCAGCATTTT
CASSEENRHRSNQPQHF
>TRBJ2-7|TRBD1|TRBV11-1|few
TGTGCCAGCAGCCTAAACAGGGGGCTTACCTACGAGCAGTACTTC
CASSLNRGLTYEQYF
>TRBJ2-3|TRBD2|TRBV2|.
TGTGCCAGCAGTGATTCTCTAGCGGGGGGGGTAGATACGCAGTATTTT
CASSDSLAGGVDTQYF
>TRBJ2-5|.|TRBV12-5|once
TGTGCTAGTGGTTTTGGGTCAGGGACCCAGTACTTC
CASGFGSGTQYF
>TRBJ2-7|.|TRBV25-1|.
TGTGCCAGCAGTGATCCGGGACAAACTTACGAGCAGTACTTC
CASSDPGQTYEQYF
>TRBJ1-1|.|TRBV9|.
TGTGCCAGCAGCGTAGTTCTGGGGGGCAATACTGAAGCTTTCTTT
CASSVVLGGNTEAFF
>TRBJ1-1|.|TRBV19|.
TGTGCCAGTAGTAGGACAGAAAGAGCTTTCTTT
CASSRTERAFF
>TRBJ1-4|.|TRBV29-1|.
TGCAGCGTCCAGGAGAGTGGGTTCGGAAAACTGTTTTTT
CSVQESGFGKLFF
>TRBJ2-7|.|TRBV3-1/TRBV3-2|.
TGTGCCAGCAGCCAGGCGGTAGGACCGGGGCGATTCTCCGAGCAGTACTTC
CASSQAVGPGRFSEQYF
>TRBJ2-3|TRBD2|TRBV6-1|.
TGTGCCAGCAGTGGCAGCCAACTAGCGGGGGTTGCAGATACGCAGTATTTT
CASSGSQLAGVADTQYF
>TRBJ2-7|.|TRBV5-1|.
TGCGCCAGCAGCTTGGAAGGGTTTCAGGGGCAGTACTTC
CASSLEGFQGQYF
>TRBJ2-2|.|TRBV10-2|medium-sized
TGCGCCAGCAGTGAGTCATACGGGGAGCTGTTTTTT
CASSESYGELFF
>TRBJ1-1|.|TRBV6-5|.
TGTGCCAGCAGTTACGACGGGAACACTGAAGCTTTCTTT
CASSYDGNTEAFF
>TRBJ1-1|.|TRBV10-3|.
TGTGCCATCACAGGGACGGCCGCTGAAGCTTTCTTT
CAITGTAAEAFF
>TRBJ1-3|.|TRBV19|.
TGTGCCAGTAGTCTCGACAGCTACAGGACCTCTGGAAACACCATATATTTT
CASSLDSYRTSGNTIYF
>TRBJ1-5|.|TRBV6-6|.
TGTGCCAGCAGAGAGGGAAGCAATCAGCCCCAGCATTTT
CASREGSNQPQHF
>TRBJ2-2|TRBD1|TRBV6-5|.
TGTGCCAGCAGGCGGACAGGGGGCAGGACCGGGGAGCTGTTTTTT
CASRRTGGRTGELFF
>TRBJ2-1|TRBD2|TRBV7-9|once
TGTGCCAGCAGCGAGGGACTAGCGGGTAACAATGAGCAGTTCTTC
CASSEGLAGNNEQFF
>TRBJ2-2|.|TRBV29-1|once
TGCAGCGTCCGAGAGAAGAGGGAAGGGGAGCTGTTTTTT
CSVREKREGELFF
>TRBJ2-1|.|TRBV19|.
TGTGCCAGTAAGGGGCACTCCTACAATGAGCAGTTCTTC
CASKGHSYNEQFF
>TRBJ2-3|TRBD2|TRBV2|.
TGTGCCAGCAGATTATTAGCGGGGGCAACAGATACGCAGTATTTT
CASRLLAGATDTQYF
>TRBJ1-6|TRBD1|TRBV19|.
TGTGCCACCACGACAGGGGTGGGGTCACCCCTCCACTTT
CATTTGVGSPLHF
>TRBJ2-3|.|TRBV9|.
TGTGCCAGCAGCGTACAGGCGGCAGATACGCAGTATTTT
CASSVQAADTQYF
>TRBJ2-3|.|TRBV5-1|.
TGCGCCAGCAGTTACCTGGGGACAGATACGCAGTATTTT
CASSYLGTDTQYF
>TRBJ2-1|.|TRBV20-1|.
TGCAGTGCTAGTTCCCAGCACCACAGCTCAAGCTCCTACAATGAGCAGTTCTTC
CSASSQHHSSSSYNEQFF
>TRBJ1-5|.|TRBV30|.
TGTGCCTGGAGTCCCCAAAGAAATCAGCCCCAGCATTTT
CAWSPQRNQPQHF
>TRBJ1-2|.|TRBV20-1|.
TGCAGTGCTAGTCAGGGACTAAACTATGGCTACACCTTC
CSASQGLNYGYTF
>TRBJ1-2|.|TRBV5-6|once
TGTGCCAGCAGCTTCGAGGTCTATGGCTACACCTTC
CASSFEVYGYTF
>TRBJ1-5|TRBD1|TRBV19|.
TGTGCCAGTATCGACAGGGTAGGAAGCGATCAGCCCCAGCATTTT
CASIDRVGSDQPQHF
>TRBJ2-1|TRBD2|TRBV19|.
TGTGCCAGTAGTCCTGCTAGCGGGTCCAATGAGCAGTTCTTC
CASSPASGSNEQFF
>TRBJ1-4|.|TRBV7-6|.
TGTGCCAGCAGCCCTAGTCGACAGCGACATAATGAAAAACTGTTTTTT
CASSPSRQRHNEKLFF
>TRBJ2-1|TRBD1|TRBV7-9|.
TGTGCCAGCAGCCACGCAGGGGGCGCTCCTTGGGCCAATGAGCAGTTCTTC
CASSHAGGAPWANEQFF
>TRBJ1-1|TRBD1|TRBV28|.
TGTGCCAGCAGCCAGAGGCAAACAGGGGGCACTGAAGCTTTCTTT
CASSQRQTGGTEAFF
>TRBJ1-5|.|TRBV28|.
TGTGCCAGCACCCCACCGACACGCGGGGAGCAGCCCCAGCATTTT
CASTPPTRGEQPQHF
>TRBJ2-1|.|TRBV7-9|.
TGTGCCAGCAGCCTAGCCTTTAGTAATGAGCAGTTCTTC
CASSLAFSNEQFF
>TRBJ2-7|.|TRBV15|.
TGTGCCACCAGCAGAGACAGGGGTTTCTACGAGCAGTACTTC
CATSRDRGFYEQYF
>TRBJ1-1|.|TRBV28|.
TGTGCCAGCAGACCCCGCGTACGGAACACTGAAGCTTTCTTT
CASRPRVRNTEAFF
>TRBJ2-2|.|TRBV5-1|.
TGCGCCAGCAGCTTGGCCATGTGGGGGGCCGGGGAGCTGTTTTTT
CASSLAMWGAGELFF
>TRBJ2-6|.|TRBV27|.
TGTGCCAGCAGATTAAACTCTGGGGCCAACGTCCTGACTTTC
CASRLNSGANVLTF
>TRBJ1-4|.|TRBV28|.
TGTGCCAGCAGTTTGGGGTGGGCGGAAAAACTGTTTTTT
CASSLGWAEKLFF